This T cell receptor (beta chain) appears in the sequencing data of a study of shared clonotypes between healthy human individuals. CDR1 and CDR2 from the germline V gene are GTSNPN and SVGIG (reference sequence). This CDR3 has 14 residues. Deletions cut 3 bases from V and 7 bases from J, with 13 bases between. Here immunoSEQ multiplex PCR was the method, and the copy in TCRdb shows in-frame clones only, minus some. This table holds 2,500,000 or so clones, more than 80% found once. The sample taken for sequencing was naive CD4+ T cells sorted from blood. Subset indicated: CD45RA+ positively selected. This clonotype originated in a man between 18 and 35 years old in good health. J is TRBJ1-6 and V is TRBV30; D remains ambiguous. CDR3 sequence (DNA): TGTGCCTGGAGGCACGCCGGTGGGAATTCACCCCTCCACTTT. Amino acids: CAWRHAGGNSPLHF.